This record concerns one T cell receptor beta chain sequence. The antigen is unknown. The CDR3 is 16 residues long. With 2 bases clipped from V and 2 bases from J, the junction kept 4 bases outside the gene matches. From germline, CDR1 is SGDLS and CDR2 YYNGEE. TCRdb's copy holds only in-frame clones and misses some; the assay was immunoSEQ multiplex PCR. The sample lists 440,000 or so clones, 90% occurring once. This entry is derived from a study of Ad26.COV2.S vaccination and SARS-CoV-2 variants. Study background: Donor was in the COV1001 Ad26.COV2.S trial arm. Findings and caveats of the study: With respect to non-spike TCR breadth, vaccine and placebo recipients were similar. Responses of T cells in total may have been underestimated by the TCR breadth and depth analyses.

The treatment denotes: around 19 received Ad26.COV2.S at low or high dose, single or two shots; 5 received placebo; per-sample allocation not given. Sampling took place 63 days after the first vaccine or placebo injection. This chain joins TRBV9 and TRBJ2-6; 7 bases agree with TRBD2. The sequence was obtained from a person between 18 and 60 years old who received the Ad26.COV2.S COVID-19 vaccine or a placebo. The specimen was peripheral blood, collected in a trial of Ad26.COV2.S vaccine versus placebo. The DNA for the CDR3 is TGTGCCAGCAGCGTGGGAGGGGTGCCTGGGGCCAACGTCCTGACTTTC. Residues: CASSVGGVPGANVLTF.